A single sample is the source of the 17 T cell receptor beta chains below, sequenced in a study of CD8+ T cells in alopecia areata. Extraction of RNA preceded its reverse transcription into cDNA, which served as the sequencing template. Some clones are missing from TCRdb's copy, which holds only in-frame ones; the method was immunoSEQ multiplex PCR. The sample contains some 150,000 clones, 62% of which appear only once. Sequencing used CD8+ T cells sorted from blood. These TCRs come from a human donor in good health.

The sample holds a few counts of this clone. J is TRBJ2-2 and V is TRBV7-9; the D is unclear. This CDR3 has 14 amino acids. Germline V lookup: CDR1 SEHNR, CDR2 FQNEAQ (reference sequence). V was clipped by 4 bases and J by 1 base, with 7 bases between them. The CDR3, as DNA: TGTGCCAGCAGCTCCTGGATGAACACCGGGGAGCTGTTTTTT. It translates to CASSSWMNTGELFF.

The rearrangement links TRBV25-1 to TRBJ2-2; D gene uncertain. The CDR3 extends over 11 amino acids. Deletions cut 8 bases from V and 5 bases from J, with 6 bases between. Germline-derived CDR1 and CDR2 are MGHDK and SYGVNS. In DNA, the CDR3 is TGTGCCAGCCTGGGGACCGGGGAGCTGTTTTTT. Protein: CASLGTGELFF.

The rearrangement joins TRBV9 to TRBJ2-1, with D perhaps TRBD2 (5 bases). Germline CDR1 and CDR2: SGDLS and YYNGEE. The V gene lost 3 bases and the J gene lost 5 bases, with 12 bases spanning the gap. The length of the CDR3 is 14 residues. CDR3 nucleotide sequence: TGTGCCAGCAGCGAGGGAACAGCGGACAATGAGCAGTTCTTC. Translated: CASSEGTADNEQFF.

This clone was recorded a few times. The chain carries TRBV29-1 and TRBJ2-2, with 9 bases identical to TRBD2. The length of the CDR3 is 14 residues. Germline V gives CDR1 SQVTM, CDR2 ANQGSEA. J was trimmed by 5 bases and V by 4 bases; bases with no gene match: 5. CDR3 sequence: CSVGGRAGTGELFF. The CDR3 DNA reads as TGCAGCGTTGGCGGGAGGGCCGGGACCGGGGAGCTGTTTTTT.

This clone appeared a few times. This chain joins TRBV13 and TRBJ1-4; 7 positions match TRBD1. The V gene end was trimmed by 5 bases and the J gene end by 0 bases; junction bases not matched to a gene: 3. Germline CDR1 reads PRHDT; CDR2 reads FYEKMQ (reference sequence). CDR3 size: 15 residues. The CDR3 sequence: CASSGTGATNEKLFF. CDR3 in DNA: TGTGCCAGCAGCGGAACAGGGGCAACTAATGAAAAACTGTTTTTT. Variable domain in full (rest from reference TRBV13 and TRBJ1-4): AAGVIQSPRHLIKEKRETATLKCYPIPRHDTVYWYQQGPGQDPQFLISFYEKMQSDKGSIPDRFSAQQFSDYHSELNMSSLELGDSALYFCASSGTGATNEKLFFGSGTQLSVL.

This clone came up a few times. The rearrangement uses TRBV28 and TRBJ2-7; the D gene is possibly TRBD2 (5 bases). The CDR3 runs to 16 residues. From germline, CDR1 is MDHEN and CDR2 SYDVKM. V lost 6 bases to trimming and J lost 0 bases, with 18 bases between them. The CDR3, as DNA: TGTGCCAGCAGCTCCATCAGAGGGCCGACCTCCTACGAGCAGTACTTC. It translates to CASSSIRGPTSYEQYF.

This clone was seen only a few times. The chain links TRBV5-6 to TRBJ2-2, with 7 bases matching TRBD1. V shed 3 bases, J shed 8 bases, and the junction held 10 bases outside the gene matches. From germline, CDR1 is SGHDT and CDR2 YYEEEE. The CDR3 has 15 residues. The CDR3 protein is CASSSMGTVTGELFF. The DNA for the CDR3 is TGTGCCAGCAGCTCCATGGGGACAGTTACAGGGGAGCTGTTTTTT.

V gene TRBV29-1 combines with J gene TRBJ2-6, with D possibly matching TRBD1 (6 bases). V was trimmed by 3 bases and J by 0 bases, leaving 15 bases between them. This CDR3 comprises 17 residues. Germline CDR1 is SQVTM and CDR2 is ANQGSEA. This chain's CDR3 is CSVEERQAFSGANVLTF. CDR3 DNA sequence: TGCAGCGTTGAGGAACGACAGGCGTTCTCTGGGGCCAACGTCCTGACTTTC.

J is TRBJ1-2 and V is TRBV29-1; D is undetermined. This CDR3 has 9 residues. The germline V gene has CDR1 SQVTM and CDR2 ANQGSEA. Trimming removed 3 bases from V and 7 bases from J, with 3 bases in between. DNA for the CDR3: TGCAGCGTTGATCGTGGCTACACCTTC. Its protein product is CSVDRGYTF.

The CDR3 is CSVETRLGWFF. The CDR3 region has the DNA TGCAGCGTTGAAACTAGGCTCGGTTGGTTCTTC. The rearrangement uses TRBV29-1 and TRBJ2-1; maybe TRBD2 (5 bases). The CDR3 covers 11 residues. V was pared by 2 bases and J by 15 bases, with 14 bases between. Germline assignment: CDR1 SQVTM and CDR2 ANQGSEA.

The V and J genes are TRBV2 and TRBJ1-2; TRBD1 might be the D (6 bases). The CDR3 totals 15 residues. Germline values: CDR1 SNHLY, CDR2 FYNNEI. Trimming stripped 6 bases from V and 5 bases from J, with 19 bases between. CDR3 coding DNA: TGTGCCAGCAGAAACACCCTGGGGGCGGCATATGGCTACACCTTC. Translating it yields CASRNTLGAAYGYTF.

The chain is built from TRBV6-5 and TRBJ2-1; 12 bases fit TRBD1. The germline CDR1 and CDR2 sequences are MNHEY and SVGAGI. The V and J ends lost 7 bases and 10 bases, in that order; junction bases with no gene match: 8. This CDR3 spans 14 amino acids. This CDR3 reads CASKGGQGAVEQFF. CDR3 DNA: TGTGCCAGCAAGGGGGGACAGGGGGCTGTGGAGCAGTTCTTC.

This chain connects TRBV2 to TRBJ1-1; 7 nucleotides align to TRBD1. With V trimmed by 4 bases and J by 0 bases, 5 bases remained unmatched. The CDR3 has 15 amino acids. Germline CDR1 SNHLY, CDR2 FYNNEI. DNA of the CDR3: TGTGCCAGCAGTGGTTGGGGACAGTTGAACACTGAAGCTTTCTTT. It yields the protein CASSGWGQLNTEAFF.

This clone was detected once. This chain joins TRBV7-9 and TRBJ2-5; D is possibly TRBD1 (5 bases). The CDR3 totals 14 residues. Germline loops: CDR1 SEHNR, CDR2 FQNEAQ (reference sequence). Trimming stripped 5 bases from V and 2 bases from J, with 12 bases between. In nucleotides, the CDR3 is TGTGCCAGCAGCGTTAGGACATTTCAAGAGACCCAGTACTTC. As protein: CASSVRTFQETQYF.

This clone appeared once. The chain combines TRBV4-1 with TRBJ2-7; D gene unclear. This CDR3 has 16 amino acids. Deletions cut 0 bases from V and 3 bases from J, with 15 bases between. Germline lookup yields CDR1 MGHRA and CDR2 YSYEKL. The chain's CDR3 is CASSQDSRVSFYEQYF. The CDR3 DNA sequence: TGCGCCAGCAGCCAAGATAGCCGGGTATCCTTCTACGAGCAGTACTTC.

The rearrangement links TRBV27 to TRBJ2-1; 8 nucleotides match TRBD1. The V gene end was trimmed by 5 bases and the J gene end by 8 bases; junction bases not matched to a gene: 8. CDR1 MNHEY and CDR2 SMNVEV come from the germline V gene (reference sequence). CDR3 length: 14 residues. CDR3 nucleotides: TGTGCCAGCAGTCTCCGACAGGGGCAGGATGAGCAGTTCTTC. Amino acids: CASSLRQGQDEQFF.

V and J are TRBV29-1 and TRBJ1-1, with 7 nucleotides matching TRBD1. The CDR3 runs 14 residues. Unmatched junction bases numbered 8, after V lost 6 bases and J lost 1 base. Looked up from germline, CDR1 is SQVTM and CDR2 is ANQGSEA. Here the CDR3 DNA reads TGCAGCGTCACAGGGGAAAGGGGGAACACTGAAGCTTTCTTT. It codes for CSVTGERGNTEAFF.